The clone carrying this T cell receptor beta chain was counted between two and nine times. Its antigen is as yet unknown. Looked up from germline, CDR1 is DFQATT and CDR2 is SNEGSKA (reference sequence). V gave up 5 bases and J gave up 9 bases, with 16 bases separating them. The CDR3 loop spans 12 amino acids. Using a J-beta primer mix together with a sample-barcoded 5' primer, a second PCR was run for roughly 6 to 11 cycles. Each of the cDNA molecules was tagged by a template-switch adaptor with 12 random nucleotides. TCRdb re-derived calls from the 5' RACE reads in MiXCR, one entry per CDR3 protein. Here the sample spans about 570,000 distinct CDR3 sequences, 25% to 30% being singletons. These data come from a study of blood T cells in healthy people across ages. Findings and caveats of the study: Those diversity estimates obtained from one million T cells were thought to be underestimates. Observed TCR beta diversity showed a strong correlation with the percentage of naive T cells as measured by flow cytometry.

This clonotype was obtained from a woman between 70 and 85 years old in good health. V gene TRBV20-1 combines with J gene TRBJ2-5; D is perhaps TRBD2 (5 bases). The sequencing sample was made of blood. CDR3 coding DNA: TGCAGTGCTGGACTGTCTGCCGCGGCCCAGTACTTC. Translation: CSAGLSAAAQYF.